The text below deals with one T cell receptor beta chain. The data are from a study of blood T cell repertoires in COVID-19. Ages ranged from roughly 18 to 100 years, with residence in around 24 US areas. In the original processing: Amplified reference gene primers provided the basis for estimating nucleated cell counts. Libraries were prepared by immunoSEQ multiplex PCR; TCRdb keeps only in-frame clonotypes and omits some of them. Clone size and V and J calls were adopted from that table, with D and trimming inferred from the DNA. Of 200,000 to 250,000 clones listed, under 90% are singletons. V lost 9 bases and J 2 bases, leaving 10 bases between the germline ends. Germline values: CDR1 MGHRA, CDR2 YSYEKL. There are 13 residues in the CDR3.

This sequence originates from a man between 60 and 75 years old who had recovered from COVID-19. The V and J genes are TRBV4-1 and TRBJ1-4; D possibly corresponds to TRBD1 (6 bases). The sequencing sample was made of PBMCs or T cells enriched from blood (not recorded which). Written as DNA, the CDR3 is TGCGCCAGTACGACAGGCACTAATGAAAAACTGTTTTTT. It is translated as CASTTGTNEKLFF.